A selection of T cell receptor beta chains follows, all from one sample in a study of CD8+ T cells in alopecia areata. Generated by immunoSEQ multiplex PCR, the TCRdb table keeps only in-frame clones and is missing some. The table has 150,000 to 160,000 clones, about 51% seen once. The starting material was CD8+ T cells sorted from blood, obtained at week 0. The source is a human donor with alopecia areata. CDR3s include the opening cysteine and the closing phenylalanine or tryptophan. D genes are given only for firm matches. The listing skips clone size in some rows; elsewhere it reads once, few, many or a size class.

NA	NA	TRBV27	TRBJ2-7	CASSNGAGQYF	TGTGCCAGCAGTAATGGGGCGGGGCAGTACTTC
NA	NA	TRBV14	TRBJ1-6	CASSQDDDLRF	TGTGCCAGCAGCCAAGATGACGACTTACGCTTT
TRBD2	NA	TRBV2	TRBJ2-5	CASRGLAGDQETQYF	TGTGCCAGCAGGGGACTAGCGGGGGACCAAGAGACCCAGTACTTC
TRBD2	NA	TRBV13	TRBJ2-7	CASSFGGEGYEQYF	TGTGCCAGCAGCTTCGGCGGGGAGGGGTACGAGCAGTACTTC
TRBD2	few	TRBV30	TRBJ2-7	CAWDGRDSSYEQYF	TGTGCCTGGGATGGGAGGGATTCATCCTACGAGCAGTACTTC
TRBD1	NA	TRBV29-1	TRBJ2-7	CSVLDRDGAYEQYF	TGCAGCGTTTTAGACAGGGATGGGGCCTACGAGCAGTACTTC
TRBD1	NA	TRBV11-2	TRBJ1-1	CASLIWTGVNTEAFF	TGTGCCAGCTTAATTTGGACAGGGGTAAACACTGAAGCTTTCTTT
TRBD1	NA	TRBV30	TRBJ1-2	CAWIYWDRPSNYGYTF	TGTGCCTGGATTTATTGGGACAGACCTTCTAACTATGGCTACACCTTC
NA	NA	TRBV2	TRBJ2-7	CASSVQEQYF	TGTGCCAGCAGTGTGCAGGAGCAGTACTTC
NA	once	TRBV4-1	TRBJ2-7	CASSQARTGRQEQYF	TGCGCCAGCAGCCAAGCTCGGACGGGCCGGCAGGAGCAGTACTTC
NA	few	TRBV25-1	TRBJ2-7	CASSPSRYEQYF	TGTGCCAGCAGCCCGTCGCGATACGAGCAGTACTTC
NA	NA	TRBV5-1	TRBJ1-5	CASSLGEGSNQPQHF	TGCGCCAGCAGCTTGGGAGAGGGCTCCAATCAGCCCCAGCATTTT